A selection of T cell receptor beta chains follows, all from one sample in a study of T cells expressing NK-cell markers. TCRdb reprocessed the 5' RACE reads and stores each CDR3 protein as one record, lacking DNA. This sample's clone table lists 400,000 to 450,000 distinct CDR3 sequences. The sample was blood T cells: a sorted CD56 or NKG2C T cell subset, CD4+ or CD8+ T cells, or bulk PBMC T cells (not recorded which). The receptors stem from a woman aged 18 to 75 in good health. CDR3s include the opening cysteine and the closing phenylalanine or tryptophan.

J: TRBJ1-5
V: TRBV7-9
CDR3: CASSLIGGSNQPQHF

J: TRBJ2-5
V: TRBV27
CDR3: CASSSLAGGLYETQYF

J: TRBJ2-2
V: TRBV20-1
CDR3: CSARGPISTGELFF

J: TRBJ2-5
V: TRBV24-1
CDR3: CATSEPTSGQETQYF

J: TRBJ2-5
V: TRBV6-2/TRBV6-3
CDR3: CASSGTGRTQYF

J: TRBJ2-1
V: TRBV25-1
CDR3: CASSNRDPGYEQFF

J: TRBJ2-1
V: TRBV12-3/TRBV12-4
CDR3: CASSSGTINEQFF

J: TRBJ2-3
V: TRBV15
CDR3: CATSRAFSTDTQYF

J: TRBJ1-4
V: TRBV3-1
CDR3: CASSQDGWGANEKLFF

J: TRBJ2-5
V: TRBV9
CDR3: CASSEGVGETQYF

J: TRBJ2-3
V: TRBV3-1
CDR3: CASSQDWKREVTDTQYF

J: TRBJ2-7
V: TRBV7-2
CDR3: CASSFTGEQYF

J: TRBJ1-2
V: TRBV3-1
CDR3: CASSLGGAASNYGYTF

J: TRBJ1-1
V: TRBV6-5
CDR3: CASSYLWALTMNTEAFF

J: TRBJ2-2
V: TRBV20-1
CDR3: CSARVTSNTGELFF

J: TRBJ1-5
V: TRBV5-6
CDR3: CASSFRANNQPQHF

J: TRBJ1-1
V: TRBV12-3/TRBV12-4
CDR3: CASSLYRGLRTEAFF

J: TRBJ2-7
V: TRBV6-2/TRBV6-3
CDR3: CAGGASGDSGFNEQYF

J: TRBJ2-1
V: TRBV5-1
CDR3: CASSLKTSGPNEQFF

J: TRBJ1-6
V: TRBV2
CDR3: CASSETTDYNSPLHF

J: TRBJ2-5
V: TRBV3-1
CDR3: CASSQDRGSPQETQYF

J: TRBJ2-5
V: TRBV18
CDR3: CASSPDSPTWTQYF

J: TRBJ2-5
V: TRBV24-1
CDR3: CATSDLDRGETQYF

J: TRBJ2-1
V: TRBV30
CDR3: CAGRLSGRYEQFF

J: TRBJ2-3
V: TRBV7-9
CDR3: CASSPKLGTDTQYF

J: TRBJ2-5
V: TRBV10-3
CDR3: CAIRAEETQYF

J: TRBJ2-3
V: TRBV29-1
CDR3: CSVEGTSGRAVSDTQYF

J: TRBJ2-1
V: TRBV27
CDR3: CASTRAPNEQFF

J: TRBJ1-6
V: TRBV19
CDR3: CASMGQGVGNSPLHF

J: TRBJ2-3
V: TRBV25-1
CDR3: CASSEAGVTDTQYF

J: TRBJ2-3
V: TRBV5-1
CDR3: CASRAGLAGHTQYF

J: TRBJ1-2
V: TRBV29-1
CDR3: CSVVDSGTLGYGYTF

J: TRBJ2-2
V: TRBV15
CDR3: CATSDRTYRRTGELFF

J: TRBJ2-2
V: TRBV12-3/TRBV12-4
CDR3: CASLPGRVAGELFF

J: TRBJ2-3
V: TRBV20-1
CDR3: CSALVRSARRATDTQYF

J: TRBJ1-6
V: TRBV7-2
CDR3: CASSLVVTGNSPLHF

J: TRBJ2-1
V: TRBV12-3/TRBV12-4
CDR3: CASSPGTRTYNEQFF

J: TRBJ1-6
V: TRBV6-5
CDR3: CASSYGGAGNSPLHF

J: TRBJ2-3
V: TRBV4-2
CDR3: CASSQDGTGGDSDTQYF

J: TRBJ1-5
V: TRBV3-1
CDR3: CASSHGQEGQPQHF

J: TRBJ1-2
V: TRBV20-1
CDR3: CSGRANYGYTF

J: TRBJ2-1
V: TRBV11-2
CDR3: CASSPGTGVQGVAGGLFF

J: TRBJ2-1
V: TRBV30
CDR3: CAWNRVPGLYEQFF

J: TRBJ1-5
V: TRBV12-1
CDR3: CASSLPRTLGSSNQPQHF